The 14 T cell receptor beta chains below come from one sample, sequenced in a study of T cells in Graves' hyperthyroidism and ophthalmopathy. RNA transcripts served as the template for amplifying TCR beta CDR3 regions. TCR CDR3 underwent first-round RT-PCR with the HTBI primer set. MiXCR, run by TCRdb on the multiplex PCR reads, gives a single entry per CDR3 protein. The data hold about 560,000 distinct CDR3 sequences, with 16% observed a single time. Source material: blood. The receptors here all came from a woman in her late teens or twenties with Graves' hyperthyroidism.

V is TRBV27 and J is TRBJ1-2; the match to TRBD1 covers 8 bases. CDR3 size: 14 residues. The germline V gene has CDR1 MNHEY and CDR2 SMNVEV (reference sequence). V shed 5 bases and J 2 bases; nucleotides not matched to a gene: 4. CDR3 bases: TGTGCCAGCAGTACCAGGGGGCTCAACTATGGCTACACCTTC. Translating gives CASSTRGLNYGYTF.

In its sample, this clonotype was seen a few times. V usage is TRBV20-1 and J usage is TRBJ2-3; no reliable D call. The CDR3 sequence is 14 residues long. CDR1 is DFQATT, CDR2 SNEGSKA, per germline (reference sequence). Between the trimmed V and J ends, which lost 3 bases and 2 bases, there was a span of 12 bases. The CDR3 bases are TGCAGTGCTAGGGCGAGTGATAACACAGATACGCAGTATTTT. This translates into CSARASDNTDTQYF.

The sample holds a few counts of this clonotype. This chain links TRBV11-2 with TRBJ2-1; 10 positions match TRBD2. V shed 1 base and J 0 bases; nucleotides not matched to a gene: 9. This CDR3 region has 19 residues. Germline loops: CDR1 SGHAT, CDR2 FQNNGV. The CDR3, as DNA: TGTGCCAGCAGCTTAGGTCTGTCTAGCGGGAGACCCTCCTACAATGAGCAGTTCTTC. Translation: CASSLGLSSGRPSYNEQFF.

The rearrangement joins TRBV19 to TRBJ1-1, with D unresolved. The CDR3 is 11 amino acids. Germline V lookup: CDR1 LNHDA, CDR2 SQIVND (reference sequence). V was pared by 7 bases and J by 7 bases, with 10 bases between. The CDR3 sequence is CASMTVGEAFF. Here the CDR3 DNA reads TGTGCCAGTATGACGGTGGGTGAAGCTTTCTTT. Looking up the rest from reference TRBV19 and TRBJ1-1 gives the full variable domain: DGGITQSPKYLFRKEGQNVTLSCEQNLNHDAMYWYRQDPGQGLRLIYYSQIVNDFQKGDIAEGYSVSREKKESFPLTVTSAQKNPTAFYLCASMTVGEAFFGQGTRLTVV.

Comment on this clonotype: Being one base from a much bigger clone, this may be a read error. The rearrangement uses TRBV30 and TRBJ2-5, with TRBD1 matching 9 bases. Germline CDR1 reads GTSNPN; CDR2 reads SVGIG (reference sequence). This CDR3 is built from 14 residues. The CDR3 reads CAWRQGTGWETQHF. The CDR3 nucleotides are TGTGCCTGGAGGCAAGGGACAGGGTGGGAGACCCAGCACTTC.

The genes are TRBV29-1 and TRBJ1-2; D call uncertain. Germline lookup yields CDR1 SQVTM and CDR2 ANQGSEA. The CDR3 runs 10 residues. V gave up 5 bases and J gave up 5 bases, with 6 bases separating them. CDR3 amino acids: CSVLDYGYTF. The CDR3 nucleotides read TGCAGCGTTTTAGATTATGGCTACACCTTC.

In its sample, this clonotype was seen a few times. The CDR3 here is CASSLSSRGSVGGEQYF. The CDR3 DNA is TGTGCCAGCAGCTTATCCAGCAGGGGCTCTGTTGGGGGCGAGCAGTACTTC. V is TRBV7-9 and J is TRBJ2-7, with TRBD1 as a possible D gene (6 bases). The length of the CDR3 is 17 residues. The germline V gene encodes CDR1 SEHNR and CDR2 FQNEAQ (reference sequence). V lost 2 bases, J lost 6 bases, and 23 bases lay in between.

This clonotype appeared a few times. The chain combines TRBV12-3 or TRBV12-4 with TRBJ2-3; tentative D call: TRBD2 (6 bases). The CDR3 has 17 amino acids. V lost 1 base and J lost 6, with 20 bases in between. The DNA for the CDR3 is TGTGCCAGCAGTTTAGACGGGACTTCTCTAATTTTCGATACGCAGTATTTT. Encoded protein: CASSLDGTSLIFDTQYF.

With regard to this clonotype: This may be a read error: a much more frequent sequence differs by one nucleotide. The CDR3 sequence is CASTEGQGRSDTQYF. CDR3 nucleotides: TGTGCCAGCACCGAAGGACAGGGAAGGTCAGATACGCAGTATTTT. The V and J genes are TRBV2 and TRBJ2-3, with 8 bases matching TRBD1. The CDR3 is 15 amino acids. The germline V gene encodes CDR1 SNHLY and CDR2 FYNNEI. With V trimmed by 7 bases and J by 4 bases, 10 bases remained unmatched.

This clonotype appeared a few times. The chain is built from TRBV3-1 and TRBJ1-1, with D unresolved. CDR1 is LGHDT, CDR2 YNNKEL, per germline (reference sequence). Between the trimmed V and J ends, which lost 11 bases and 0 bases, there was a span of 13 bases. The CDR3 has 13 residues. This CDR3 is CASGDFMNTEAFF. DNA of the CDR3: TGTGCCTCAGGAGATTTCATGAACACTGAAGCTTTCTTT.

The sample holds many counts of this clonotype. The gene calls are TRBV20-1 and TRBJ2-5, with 8 bases identical to TRBD2. This CDR3 region has 16 residues. The ends lost 5 bases at V and 3 bases at J; junction bases unmatched: 14. From germline, CDR1 is DFQATT and CDR2 SNEGSKA (reference sequence). The CDR3 loop is CSAGPAAGGFKETQYF. CDR3 coding DNA: TGCAGTGCTGGTCCGGCTGCGGGGGGATTTAAAGAGACCCAGTACTTC.

The table lists this clonotype with many counts. The chain links TRBV27 to TRBJ2-1; D ambiguous. V gave up 5 bases and J gave up 4 bases, with 12 bases separating them. This CDR3 region has 14 residues. Germline lookup yields CDR1 MNHEY and CDR2 SMNVEV (reference sequence). The CDR3 reads CASSTSFLYNEQFF. DNA for the CDR3: TGTGCCAGCAGTACCTCCTTCTTATACAATGAGCAGTTCTTC.

The table lists this clonotype with a few counts. The chain recombines TRBV5-1 with TRBJ2-2; D gene uncertain. Germline V gives CDR1 SGHRS, CDR2 YFSETQ. This CDR3 has 14 amino acids. V was clipped by 6 bases and J by 4 bases, with 13 bases between them. The CDR3 loop is CASKRAGLTGELFF. The CDR3 bases are TGCGCCAGCAAAAGGGCAGGCCTCACCGGGGAGCTGTTTTTT. Filled out from reference TRBV5-1 and TRBJ2-2, the complete variable domain reads KAGVTQTPRYLIKTRGQQVTLSCSPISGHRSVSWYQQTPGQGLQFLFEYFSETQRNKGNFPGRFSGRQFSNSRSEMNVSTLELGDSALYLCASKRAGLTGELFFGEGSRLTVL.

V and J are TRBV9 and TRBJ2-1, with D tentatively TRBD1 (5 bases). The germline gives CDR1 SGDLS, CDR2 YYNGEE. This CDR3 has 17 amino acids. Deletions cut 0 bases from V and 6 bases from J, with 19 bases between. CDR3 amino acids: CASSVVGVGSHGNEQFF. The DNA of the CDR3 is TGTGCCAGCAGCGTAGTAGGGGTGGGATCCCACGGCAATGAGCAGTTCTTC.